This is a list of T cell receptor beta chains from one sample in a study of OX40 agonist ivuxolimab in advanced cancers. The repertoire was sequenced with immunoSEQ multiplex PCR; TCRdb's copy has only in-frame clones and lacks some. The sample includes fewer than 85,000 clones, just under 80% of them seen just once. The sequencing used CD4+ or CD8+ T cells sorted from blood, collected in a trial of the OX40 agonist ivuxolimab. The receptors were sampled from an adult with an advanced solid tumor such as melanoma, head and neck, liver or kidney cancer. The CDR3 runs from the conserved cysteine through the conserved F or W. D genes are given only for firm matches. For some rows the clone size is stated as once, few or many, or as a class when expanded; others skip it.

j_call	d_call	clone_size	v_call	cdr3_aa	cdr3_nt
TRBJ1-1	.	.	TRBV2	CASTLRGESTEAFF	TGTGCCAGCACGCTCAGGGGTGAGAGCACTGAAGCTTTCTTT
TRBJ1-5	TRBD1	once	TRBV27	CASSPKVIRDRAFYQPQHF	TGTGCCAGCAGTCCAAAAGTAATCCGGGACAGGGCCTTCTATCAGCCCCAGCATTTT
TRBJ1-6	.	.	TRBV7-2	CASSPQPGGYNSPLHF	TGTGCCAGCAGCCCCCAGCCAGGCGGATATAATTCACCCCTCCACTTT
TRBJ1-5	TRBD1	.	TRBV28	CASSAPGGLSNQPQHF	TGTGCCAGCTCGGCGCCAGGGGGACTTAGCAATCAGCCCCAGCATTTT
TRBJ2-7	TRBD2	.	TRBV7-2	CASSLTAGAGAYEQYF	TGTGCCAGCAGCTTAACGGCGGGAGCAGGCGCCTACGAGCAGTACTTC
TRBJ1-2	TRBD1	many	TRBV9	CASSFTKGQGADYGYTF	TGTGCCAGCAGCTTCACTAAGGGACAGGGGGCGGACTATGGCTACACCTTC
TRBJ2-2	.	.	TRBV7-6	CASSRDHRTGELFF	TGTGCCAGCAGTCGGGACCACCGAACCGGGGAGCTGTTTTTT
TRBJ1-2	TRBD1	.	TRBV19	CASSIADRGLDGYTF	TGTGCCAGTAGTATAGCGGACAGGGGTTTGGATGGCTACACCTTC
TRBJ2-2	.	.	TRBV9	CASSVQVNTGELFF	TGTGCCAGCAGCGTACAGGTGAACACCGGGGAGCTGTTTTTT
TRBJ2-7	.	.	TRBV11-2	CASSFSGDSYEQYF	TGTGCCAGCAGCTTTTCCGGGGATTCCTACGAGCAGTACTTC
TRBJ1-2	.	.	TRBV27	CASSTYGGENYGYTF	TGTGCCAGCAGTACCTACGGGGGGGAGAACTATGGCTACACCTTC
TRBJ1-3	.	many	TRBV9	CASSVVGNSGNTIYF	TGTGCCAGCAGCGTAGTGGGGAACTCTGGAAACACCATATATTTT
TRBJ2-3	TRBD2	once	TRBV2	CASGGLEKDTQYF	TGTGCCAGCGGTGGACTAGAGAAAGATACGCAGTATTTT
TRBJ1-6	TRBD1	.	TRBV19	CASKEQGAGKSSPLHF	TGTGCCAGTAAAGAACAGGGGGCCGGGAAGAGTTCACCCCTCCACTTT
TRBJ1-5	TRBD1	.	TRBV30	CAWSAQGSQPQHF	TGTGCCTGGAGTGCACAGGGGTCCCAGCCCCAGCATTTT
TRBJ1-4	.	.	TRBV29-1	CSVVEGVNEKLFF	TGCAGCGTTGTGGAGGGGGTAAATGAAAAACTGTTTTTT
TRBJ2-3	.	few	TRBV18	CASSRGSGTTDTQYF	TGTGCCAGCTCACGAGGATCCGGGACTACAGATACGCAGTATTTT
TRBJ2-1	.	.	TRBV28	CASSLGGQKTNEQFF	TGTGCCAGCAGTTTGGGCGGACAGAAGACCAATGAGCAGTTCTTC
TRBJ2-2	TRBD2	.	TRBV5-1	CASSSTSGHTGELFF	TGCGCCAGCAGCTCGACTAGCGGGCACACCGGGGAGCTGTTTTTT
TRBJ2-1	.	.	TRBV7-2	CASTWGGAAYNEQFF	TGTGCCAGCACCTGGGGGGGCGCAGCCTACAATGAGCAGTTCTTC
TRBJ1-2	TRBD1	.	TRBV28	CASTQGDRGYGYTF	TGTGCCAGCACCCAGGGCGACAGGGGCTATGGCTACACCTTC
TRBJ1-5	.	.	TRBV7-2	CASSLAVDQPQHF	TGTGCCAGCAGCTTAGCGGTGGATCAGCCCCAGCATTTT
TRBJ1-6	.	.	TRBV19	CASSNRQANNSPLHF	TGTGCCAGTAGTAACCGACAGGCAAATAATTCACCCCTCCACTTT
TRBJ1-3	.	.	TRBV7-9	CASSLGQVSGNTIYF	TGTGCCAGCAGCTTAGGGCAGGTGTCTGGAAACACCATATATTTT
TRBJ2-2	.	.	TRBV6-1	CASSENRVDIYRGELFF	TGTGCCAGCAGTGAAAACCGGGTGGACATTTACCGCGGGGAGCTGTTTTTT
TRBJ2-1	TRBD2	.	TRBV5-1	CASSLGPSGTYNEQFF	TGCGCCAGCAGCCTGGGGCCTAGCGGAACCTACAATGAGCAGTTCTTC
TRBJ2-3	.	.	TRBV7-2	CASSLGRSGGTDTQYF	TGTGCCAGCAGCTTAGGACGGTCCGGAGGCACAGATACGCAGTATTTT
TRBJ1-4	.	.	TRBV28	CASLDEREKLFF	TGTGCCAGCCTCGACGAACGGGAAAAACTGTTTTTT
TRBJ1-5	TRBD1	.	TRBV4-1	CASSQDDRGGQPQHF	TGCGCCAGCAGCCAAGACGACAGGGGAGGGCAGCCCCAGCATTTT
TRBJ2-1	.	.	TRBV11-3	CASSLVGISSYNEQFF	TGTGCCAGCAGCTTAGTTGGGATTAGCTCCTACAATGAGCAGTTCTTC
TRBJ2-2	.	.	TRBV5-1	CASSFGTQSTGELFF	TGCGCCAGCAGCTTCGGGACTCAATCCACCGGGGAGCTGTTTTTT
TRBJ2-2	TRBD1	once	TRBV19	CASRQGTHSNTGELFF	TGTGCCAGTAGACAGGGGACCCACTCGAACACCGGGGAGCTGTTTTTT
TRBJ2-1	TRBD2	.	TRBV7-9	CASNLQAGTSMTNEQFF	TGTGCCAGCAACCTACAGGCAGGGACTAGCATGACCAATGAGCAGTTCTTC
TRBJ2-2	.	.	TRBV7-9	CASSLRTNTGELFF	TGTGCCAGCAGCTTAAGGACGAACACCGGGGAGCTGTTTTTT
TRBJ2-1	TRBD2	.	TRBV5-1	CASSLGYSGGALSRQFF	TGCGCCAGCAGCTTAGGTTATAGCGGGGGGGCCCTCTCTCGTCAGTTCTTC
TRBJ1-2	.	few	TRBV11-2	CASSLTDGDYGYTF	TGTGCCAGCAGCCTGACGGATGGGGACTATGGCTACACCTTC
TRBJ2-5	TRBD2	.	TRBV23-1	CASSQSGSPGLAGGGETQYF	TGCGCCAGCAGTCAATCGGGGTCGCCGGGACTAGCGGGAGGGGGGGAGACCCAGTACTTC
TRBJ1-5	TRBD1	.	TRBV7-2	CASSLAGGGWSNQPQHF	TGTGCCAGCAGCTTAGCGGGAGGGGGCTGGAGCAATCAGCCCCAGCATTTT
TRBJ1-2	.	.	TRBV7-2	CASMQRGAEPYYGYTF	TGTGCCAGCATGCAGCGGGGGGCAGAACCTTACTATGGCTACACCTTC
TRBJ1-6	TRBD1	.	TRBV7-9	CASSSPGQRNSPLHF	TGTGCCAGCAGCTCTCCGGGACAGCGTAATTCACCCCTCCACTTT
TRBJ1-4	TRBD1	.	TRBV19	CASSIRGQGNEKLFF	TGTGCCAGTAGTATCCGGGGACAGGGGAATGAAAAACTGTTTTTT
TRBJ2-6	TRBD1	.	TRBV5-8	CASRQTGAGANVLTF	TGTGCCAGCAGACAAACAGGGGCTGGGGCCAACGTCCTGACTTTC
TRBJ2-1	.	.	TRBV28	CASSFVTSAWNEQFF	TGTGCCAGCAGTTTCGTTACCTCCGCCTGGAATGAGCAGTTCTTC
TRBJ2-1	TRBD2	once	TRBV9	CASSATSGSYNEQFF	TGTGCCAGCAGCGCCACTAGCGGGAGTTACAATGAGCAGTTCTTC
TRBJ1-1	.	.	TRBV11-2	CASSLGRNTEAFF	TGTGCCAGCAGTTTAGGGCGGAACACTGAAGCTTTCTTT
TRBJ2-4	.	.	TRBV28	CASTPWTLAKNIQYF	TGTGCCAGCACTCCTTGGACGTTAGCCAAAAACATTCAGTACTTC
TRBJ2-7	TRBD2	.	TRBV5-4	CASSLLLGGEQYF	TGTGCCAGCAGCTTGTTACTGGGGGGGGAGCAGTACTTC
TRBJ2-7	TRBD1	.	TRBV5-1	CASSRQGMEEQYF	TGCGCCAGCAGTCGACAGGGGATGGAGGAGCAGTACTTC